A selection of T cell receptor beta chains follows, all from one sample in a study of T cell responses to AZD1222 COVID-19 vaccine. Some clones are missing from TCRdb's copy, which holds only in-frame ones; the method was immunoSEQ multiplex PCR. The sample holds about 140,000 clones, approximately 93% seen once. Sequenced material: peripheral blood, taken on day 0 of MenACWY control vaccination. The source is an adult in good health. CDR3s include the opening cysteine and the closing phenylalanine or tryptophan. Each record gives: D gene, J gene, V gene, CDR3 DNA, CDR3 protein. A D gene is named only where the DNA matches it firmly.

d_call: TRBD2; j_call: TRBJ2-7; v_call: TRBV9; cdr3_nt: TGTGCCAGCAGCCGGGAAGCGGGAGCGAACGAGCAGTACTTC; cdr3_aa: CASSREAGANEQYF
d_call: TRBD2; j_call: TRBJ2-2; v_call: TRBV4-3; cdr3_nt: TGCGCCAGCGAAAATCGGGGGGCCGGGGAGCTGTTTTTT; cdr3_aa: CASENRGAGELFF
d_call: TRBD1; j_call: TRBJ1-5; v_call: TRBV5-4; cdr3_nt: TGTGCCAGCAGCCCCGGACAGGGCCGCAATCAGCCCCAGCATTTT; cdr3_aa: CASSPGQGRNQPQHF
d_call: NA; j_call: TRBJ1-1; v_call: TRBV2; cdr3_nt: TGTGCCAGCAGGGGGGACTACTCTTATGAAGCTTTCTTT; cdr3_aa: CASRGDYSYEAFF
d_call: NA; j_call: TRBJ1-1; v_call: TRBV29-1; cdr3_nt: TGCAGCGTTGGGCCGCAGGGATGGAGGGAGACTGAAGCTTTCTTT; cdr3_aa: CSVGPQGWRETEAFF
d_call: NA; j_call: TRBJ1-1; v_call: TRBV25-1; cdr3_nt: TGTGCCAGCAGTGAATCTCCGGGACGGGCGAACACTGAAGCTTTCTTT; cdr3_aa: CASSESPGRANTEAFF
d_call: NA; j_call: TRBJ1-1; v_call: TRBV7-8; cdr3_nt: TGTGCCAGCAGCCAAAATAGGGGGGACACTGAAGCTTTCTTT; cdr3_aa: CASSQNRGDTEAFF
d_call: NA; j_call: TRBJ1-1; v_call: TRBV6-1; cdr3_nt: TGTGCCAGCAGTGAAATGCCAATACAGATCATGAACACTGAAGCTTTCTTT; cdr3_aa: CASSEMPIQIMNTEAFF
d_call: TRBD1; j_call: TRBJ1-6; v_call: TRBV28; cdr3_nt: TGTGCCAGCAGCCCCGGGACAGGGGGCCTCGGATACGATTCACCCCTCCACTTT; cdr3_aa: CASSPGTGGLGYDSPLHF
d_call: NA; j_call: TRBJ1-1; v_call: TRBV6-5; cdr3_nt: TGTGCCAGTACGGGCCCGAACACTGAAGCTTTCTTT; cdr3_aa: CASTGPNTEAFF
d_call: NA; j_call: TRBJ2-3; v_call: TRBV4-1; cdr3_nt: TGCGCCAGCAGCCGAGACCTGGCGGTCGCAGATACGCAGTATTTT; cdr3_aa: CASSRDLAVADTQYF
d_call: TRBD1; j_call: TRBJ2-7; v_call: TRBV6-5; cdr3_nt: TGTGCCAGCAGCCAGGGGGCACCTTACGAGCAGTACTTC; cdr3_aa: CASSQGAPYEQYF
d_call: TRBD1; j_call: TRBJ1-2; v_call: TRBV4-1; cdr3_nt: TGCGCCAGCAGCCATCCCATTCGACAGGGCTATGGTGGCTACACCTTC; cdr3_aa: CASSHPIRQGYGGYTF
d_call: NA; j_call: TRBJ1-5; v_call: TRBV4-3; cdr3_nt: TGCGCCAGCAGCCAAGATCTACATCAGCCCCAGCATTTT; cdr3_aa: CASSQDLHQPQHF
d_call: TRBD2; j_call: TRBJ2-1; v_call: TRBV5-1; cdr3_nt: TGCGCCAGCAGCTTGAATCCCCTAGCGGACTCCTACAATGAGCAGTTCTTC; cdr3_aa: CASSLNPLADSYNEQFF
d_call: NA; j_call: TRBJ1-1; v_call: TRBV12-5; cdr3_nt: TGTGCTAGTGCCAACAGGGCAATGAACACTGAAGCTTTCTTT; cdr3_aa: CASANRAMNTEAFF
d_call: NA; j_call: TRBJ1-2; v_call: TRBV29-1; cdr3_nt: TGCAGCGTTGTCGGCCAGGGGTATGGCTACACCTTC; cdr3_aa: CSVVGQGYGYTF
d_call: TRBD2; j_call: TRBJ2-2; v_call: TRBV7-3; cdr3_nt: TGTGCCAGCAGACTAGCGGGAACGAACACCGGGGAGCTGTTTTTT; cdr3_aa: CASRLAGTNTGELFF
d_call: TRBD2; j_call: TRBJ2-1; v_call: TRBV30; cdr3_nt: TGTGCCTGGTCTAGCGGGAGGGCCGCCTCCTACAATGAGCAGTTCTTC; cdr3_aa: CAWSSGRAASYNEQFF
d_call: NA; j_call: TRBJ1-2; v_call: TRBV7-9; cdr3_nt: TGTGCCAGCAGCTCGCTCACCGGGACGAGCTACACCTTC; cdr3_aa: CASSSLTGTSYTF
d_call: NA; j_call: TRBJ1-1; v_call: TRBV19; cdr3_nt: TGTGCCAGTAGTACGGGGAAAGACACTGAAGCTTTCTTT; cdr3_aa: CASSTGKDTEAFF
d_call: NA; j_call: TRBJ1-1; v_call: TRBV4-3; cdr3_nt: TGCGCCAGCAGCCAAGGGACAGAAAAATACACTGAAGCTTTCTTT; cdr3_aa: CASSQGTEKYTEAFF
d_call: NA; j_call: TRBJ2-7; v_call: TRBV27; cdr3_nt: TGTGCCAGCAGTTTAATTGCGGGTGCCTACGAGCAGTACTTC; cdr3_aa: CASSLIAGAYEQYF
d_call: NA; j_call: TRBJ1-1; v_call: TRBV5-4; cdr3_nt: TGTGCCAGCAGCAAAGGGGTTTCTGAAGCTTTCTTT; cdr3_aa: CASSKGVSEAFF
d_call: TRBD1; j_call: TRBJ2-5; v_call: TRBV18; cdr3_nt: TGTGCCAGCTCACCTTGGGACAGGGTAGAGACCCAGTACTTC; cdr3_aa: CASSPWDRVETQYF
d_call: TRBD2; j_call: TRBJ2-7; v_call: TRBV2; cdr3_nt: TGTGCCAGGGGACTAGAAGGCGAGCAGTACTTC; cdr3_aa: CARGLEGEQYF
d_call: TRBD1; j_call: TRBJ1-2; v_call: TRBV13; cdr3_nt: TGTGCCAGCAGCCCCGACACCGGATGGACAGGTTATGGCTACACCTTC; cdr3_aa: CASSPDTGWTGYGYTF
d_call: NA; j_call: TRBJ2-1; v_call: TRBV3-1/TRBV3-2; cdr3_nt: TGTGCCAGCAGCCAAGATATAGGGAAGAGCAATGAGCAGTTCTTC; cdr3_aa: CASSQDIGKSNEQFF
d_call: NA; j_call: TRBJ1-2; v_call: TRBV29-1; cdr3_nt: TGCAGCGTTGAGGGCTACACCTTC; cdr3_aa: CSVEGYTF
d_call: NA; j_call: TRBJ1-1; v_call: TRBV6-2/TRBV6-3; cdr3_nt: TGTGCCAGCAGTTACTCGGAGTTTTTGAACACTGAAGCTTTCTTT; cdr3_aa: CASSYSEFLNTEAFF